These 15 T cell receptor beta chains originate from one sample sequenced in a study of cytomegalovirus exposure and HLA in healthy donors. The PCR had 60 Vbeta and 13 Jbeta primers. Sequencing was performed with immunoSEQ multiplex PCR; in TCRdb, only in-frame clones are kept and a portion is missing. The table has roughly 110,000 clones, just over 70% seen once. The specimen was PBMCs. The receptors here all came from a boy between 5 and 17 years old in good health and CMV-seronegative.

This chain links TRBV23-1 with TRBJ1-1; weak D call: TRBD1 (5 bases). TRBV23-1 counts as an open reading frame of uncertain function. The CDR3 contains 17 residues. The V end lost 10 bases, the J end lost 3 bases, and 27 bases lay between the germline ends. For the CDR3, the DNA is TGCGCCAACCCCGACCCAGGTTCAAGGACAACCCACACTGAAGCTTTCTTT. It encodes CANPDPGSRTTHTEAFF.

The chain is built from TRBV4-2 and TRBJ1-3; D may be TRBD1 (6 bases). Germline CDR1 is LGHNA and CDR2 is YNFKEQ. Between the trimmed V and J ends, which lost 4 bases and 0 bases, there was a span of 13 bases. The CDR3 contains 16 residues. Here the CDR3 DNA reads TGTGCCAGCAGCCCGTCGGACAGTCTCTCTGGAAACACCATATATTTT. It translates to CASSPSDSLSGNTIYF.

This clone was seen just once. The chain links TRBV15 to TRBJ2-2, with D maybe TRBD1 (6 bases). The CDR3 runs to 13 residues. Trimming removed 7 bases at V and 5 bases at J, with 11 bases between. Germline V gene sequence: CDR1 LNHNV, CDR2 YYDKDF (reference sequence). DNA of the CDR3: TGTGCCACCAACCACAGGGTTACCGGGGAGCTGTTTTTT. Translating it yields CATNHRVTGELFF.

The chain employs TRBV11-3 and TRBJ2-7; D perhaps matches TRBD2 (6 bases). This CDR3 is built from 15 residues. V gave up 5 bases and J gave up 5 bases, with 19 bases separating them. Germline V lookup: CDR1 SGHNT, CDR2 YENEEA. The CDR3 DNA is TGTGCCAGCAGCCCCCAGTTCGGGAGCCTCAACGAGCAGTACTTC. Its protein is CASSPQFGSLNEQYF.

With regard to this clone: At one end, the junction sequence differs from germline, possibly due to a read error. The chain couples TRBV7-7 to TRBJ2-1; 7 bases fit TRBD1. This CDR3 spans 13 amino acids. CDR1 and CDR2 from the germline V gene are SSHAT and FNYEAQ (reference sequence). The CDR3, as DNA: TGTGCTAGCAGCTTAGGACAGGCTAATGAGCAGTTCTTC. Protein product: CASSLGQANEQFF. The variable domain in full, with the rest retrieved from reference TRBV7-7 and TRBJ2-1, is GAGVSQSPRYKVTKRGQDVTLRCDPISSHATLYWYQQALGQGPEFLTYFNYEAQPDKSGLPSDRFSAERPEGSISTLTIQRTEQRDSAMYRCASSLGQANEQFFGPGTRLTVL.

The chain has TRBV4-1 and TRBJ1-1; no definite D call. Trimming left V 1 base short and J 12 bases short, with 15 bases between. Germline V gene sequence: CDR1 MGHRA, CDR2 YSYEKL. The CDR3 length is 13 residues. CDR3 residues: CASSQVLLLSTFF. The CDR3 DNA is TGCGCCAGCAGCCAAGTGCTCCTGTTGAGTACTTTCTTT.

This sequence joins TRBV5-1 and TRBJ2-1; TRBD2 matches at 12 bases. V lost 0 bases and J lost 7; bases outside the gene matches: 8. The CDR3 has 17 amino acids. Looked up from germline, CDR1 is SGHRS and CDR2 is YFSETQ. CDR3 nucleotides: TGCGCCAGCAGCTTGGGGTCTAGCGGGAGGGTGTGGAATGAGCAGTTCTTC. It specifies CASSLGSSGRVWNEQFF.

The chain recombines TRBV15 with TRBJ2-7; D is perhaps TRBD1 (5 bases). V was trimmed by 4 bases and J by 7 bases, leaving 20 bases between them. From germline, CDR1 is LNHNV and CDR2 YYDKDF (reference sequence). The CDR3 loop spans 15 amino acids. CDR3 sequence (DNA): TGTGCCACCAGCACGAACAGGTTACTACTACGAGAGCAGTACTTC. Its translation is CATSTNRLLLREQYF.

J is TRBJ2-1 and V is TRBV7-2, with a possible D match to TRBD1 (6 bases). Germline V gene data show CDR1 as SGHTA and CDR2 as FQGNSA. CDR3 length: 15 amino acids. The V gene lost 5 bases and the J gene lost 8 bases, with 19 bases spanning the gap. CDR3 in amino acids: CASSRPGQGIHEQFF. The CDR3 nucleotides read TGTGCCAGCAGCCGCCCGGGGCAGGGGATCCATGAGCAGTTCTTC.

The chain recombines TRBV14 with TRBJ2-1; D ambiguous. This CDR3 is built from 15 residues. V lost 4 bases and J 0 bases, leaving 10 bases between the germline ends. CDR1 is SGHDN, CDR2 FVKESK, per germline. In nucleotides, the CDR3 is TGTGCCAGCAGCCGCGGCGGAAGCTCCTACAATGAGCAGTTCTTC. As protein: CASSRGGSSYNEQFF.

V and J are TRBV10-3 and TRBJ2-3, with D perhaps matching TRBD1 (5 bases). V lost 8 bases and J 5 bases, leaving 11 bases between the germline ends. Germline lookup yields CDR1 ENHRY and CDR2 SYGVKD. The CDR3 contains 12 residues. The CDR3 spells CAISGYEDTQYF. As DNA, the CDR3 is TGTGCCATCTCAGGGTATGAAGATACGCAGTATTTT.

The V and J genes are TRBV4-1 and TRBJ1-2, with a tentative D call TRBD1 (6 bases). Trimming cost V 0 bases and J 8 bases, with 16 bases left between them. Germline CDR1 is MGHRA and CDR2 is YSYEKL. This CDR3 spans 15 amino acids. The CDR3 nucleotides read TGCGCCAGCAGCCAAGATGGGCAGGGGCTAGGAGGCTACACCTTC. Its translation is CASSQDGQGLGGYTF.

This clone was counted a few times. This chain joins TRBV5-6 and TRBJ1-2, with unresolved D. V shed 6 bases and J shed 1 base, with 22 bases lying between them. The germline V gene encodes CDR1 SGHDT and CDR2 YYEEEE. The CDR3 spans 17 residues. The CDR3 nucleotides read TGTGCCAGCACCCTTTTGCACCTCGGTCCTAATAACTATGGCTACACCTTC. Encoded protein: CASTLLHLGPNNYGYTF.

The chain couples TRBV28 to TRBJ1-1; 7 nucleotides match TRBD1. The germline gives CDR1 MDHEN, CDR2 SYDVKM. V lost 6 bases and J lost 5; bases outside the gene matches: 9. This CDR3 contains 14 residues. CDR3 in amino acids: CASRTTTGRTEAFF. The CDR3 nucleotides read TGTGCCAGCAGGACGACGACAGGGCGAACTGAAGCTTTCTTT.

V gene TRBV7-2 combines with J gene TRBJ2-7; 11 nucleotides line up with TRBD2. Per germline, CDR1 SGHTA and CDR2 FQGNSA. Trimming took 1 base from V and 2 from J; bases not matched to a gene: 4. The CDR3 is 16 amino acids. In nucleotides, the CDR3 is TGTGCCAGCAGCTTAGAACTAGCGGGGGATGCCTACGAGCAGTACTTC. Encoded protein: CASSLELAGDAYEQYF.